These T cell receptor beta chains were read from a single sample in a study of blood T cell repertoires in COVID-19. Data came from immunoSEQ multiplex PCR; TCRdb stores just in-frame clones and leaves some out. This sample has roughly 60,000 clones, with almost 85% found just once. The sequenced material came from peripheral blood. The receptors originated from a man aged 60-69 years with acute or convalescent COVID-19. The CDR3 runs from the conserved cysteine through the conserved F or W. Only part of the rows carry a size: once, few, many, or a class if the clone is expanded.

clone_size | v_call | cdr3_aa
. | TRBV5-4 | CASSLERGGADTQYF
. | TRBV18 | CASSLDRNQPQHF
. | TRBV5-1 | CASRRVGDYGYTF
. | TRBV9 | CASSPPRSGGAEYF
. | TRBV30 | CAWSRREETQYF
. | TRBV30 | CACYSWGTRGDYGYTF
. | TRBV19 | CASSIGGETEAFF
. | TRBV19 | CASKRAGVDGYTF
. | TRBV18 | CASSPAGVAETQYF
once | TRBV19 | CASSARTGGKMNTEAFF
. | TRBV14 | CASSQATGAHLEQYF
. | TRBV7-9 | CASSFERRLSWTF
. | TRBV5-1 | CASSIRGPQETQYF
. | TRBV5-6 | CASSSWTVGYTF
. | TRBV27 | CASSPTRSGLRYNEQFF
. | TRBV12-3/TRBV12-4 | CASSWSVNQPQHF
. | TRBV5-6 | CASSLGDRNTEAFF
medium-sized | TRBV19 | CASSLMTGPQPQHF
few | TRBV14 | CASSPDGNLYGYTF
. | TRBV18 | CASSPLGQTNTGELFF
. | TRBV5-6 | CASTDEGRGNTIYF
. | TRBV28 | CASSKFGGEGTEAFF
. | TRBV7-6 | CASSVKTGDTQYF
. | TRBV19 | CASSLGGDSPLHF
. | TRBV5-1 | CASSVGGDRVNGYTF
few | TRBV5-1 | CASSLALGQFSGANVLTF
. | TRBV4-2 | CASSQGAEYNEQFF
few | TRBV23-1 | CASEGEQGPTKMNTEAFF
. | TRBV2 | CASTGTGVSGELFF
. | TRBV5-1 | CASSLHSESTDTQYF
few | TRBV7-2 | CASSLGQGYGYTF
. | TRBV24-1 | CATSDLNNEQFF
. | TRBV27 | CATNRGGSSTDTQYF
. | TRBV18 | CASSPDRVTNEKLFF
. | TRBV4-2 | CASSQDEDRGPYFPLHF
once | TRBV19 | CASSDGTGGELNRYTF
. | TRBV5-5 | CASSLGGTGNEKLFF
few | TRBV7-8 | CASTRGGGGELFF
. | TRBV5-1 | CASSLGASSGNTIYF
few | TRBV7-3 | CASSVQGPSSYNEQFF
. | TRBV5-1 | CASSPEGRTVTDTQYF
. | TRBV11-1 | CASSSIGLNSPLHF
. | TRBV19 | CASSTQGKQGSGEQYF
. | TRBV2 | CASSGSGVGGTGELFF
. | TRBV7-8 | CASSPRYPGLPEGETQYF
. | TRBV24-1 | CATRETGEDGYTF
. | TRBV4-1 | CASSQTGTSGETQYF
. | TRBV6-6 | CASSYQGTYEQYF
. | TRBV5-6 | CASSLGEIYGYTF
. | TRBV6-1 | CASSEGGGGYDEQFF